The 30 T cell receptor beta chains in this list originate from one sample, sequenced in a study of cytomegalovirus exposure and HLA in healthy donors. Amplification used 60 Vbeta primers and 13 Jbeta primers. The data were produced by immunoSEQ multiplex PCR, yet TCRdb's version contains in-frame clones alone and is incomplete. Of tens of thousands of clones listed, roughly 79% are singletons. The sample was PBMCs. The receptors stem from a man in his forties or fifties in good health and CMV-seronegative.

This clone was picked up one time. The chain joins TRBV6-4 to TRBJ2-2; D might be TRBD2 (5 bases). Germline CDR1 MRHNA, CDR2 SNTAGT. V was cut by 5 bases and J by 4 bases, with 17 bases left in between. The CDR3 is 16 amino acids. CDR3 in amino acids: CASSPVVVAITGELFF. DNA for the CDR3: TGTGCCAGCAGTCCCGTGGTGGTAGCGATCACCGGGGAGCTGTTTTTT.

The chain carries TRBV19 and TRBJ2-1; TRBD2 might be the D (6 bases). The CDR3 has 14 residues. Trimming left V 0 bases short and J 7 bases short, with 10 bases between. Germline V lookup: CDR1 LNHDA, CDR2 SQIVND (reference sequence). This CDR3 reads CASSIEDGGNEQFF. The CDR3 coding sequence is TGTGCCAGTAGTATAGAGGATGGGGGGAATGAGCAGTTCTTC.

V usage is TRBV9 and J usage is TRBJ2-1, with 10 bases identical to TRBD2. Germline V gene lookup returns CDR1 SGDLS and CDR2 YYNGEE. V shed 0 bases and J 9 bases; nucleotides not matched to a gene: 9. The CDR3 length is 16 residues. The CDR3 DNA follows: TGTGCCAGCAGCGTAGTCGGTTCTAGCGGGAGAGGTGAGCAGTTCTTC. The encoded protein is CASSVVGSSGRGEQFF.

This clone was seen a few times. The chain couples TRBV28 to TRBJ2-2, with TRBD2 matching 10 bases. V was pared by 5 bases and J by 2 bases, with 5 bases of the junction left unmatched. CDR3 length: 16 amino acids. CDR1 and CDR2 (germline): MDHEN, SYDVKM. The CDR3 DNA sequence: TGTGCCAGCAGTCCTCTAGCGGGGGATAACACCGGGGAGCTGTTTTTT. Residues: CASSPLAGDNTGELFF.

This clone has more than one count but fewer than ten. The chain is built from TRBV2 and TRBJ2-3, with a possible D match to TRBD2 (6 bases). This CDR3 is 13 amino acids long. V gave up 3 bases and J gave up 6 bases, with 10 bases separating them. Germline CDR1 reads SNHLY; CDR2 reads FYNNEI. CDR3 bases: TGTGCCAGCAGTGAGCGGCGGGGCGATACGCAGTATTTT. This encodes CASSERRGDTQYF.

The chain recombines TRBV5-6 with TRBJ2-7; D unresolved. CDR1 is SGHDT and CDR2 is YYEEEE in the germline V gene. Trimming took 1 base from V and 5 from J, leaving 7 bases between them. The CDR3 spans 12 residues. Written as DNA, the CDR3 is TGTGCCAGCAGCTTGTTAGAGAACGAGCAGTACTTC. Amino acid sequence: CASSLLENEQYF.

V gene TRBV28 combines with J gene TRBJ1-3; D remains ambiguous. The length of the CDR3 is 15 residues. CDR1 is MDHEN, CDR2 SYDVKM, per germline. The V end was cut by 2 bases, the J end by 5 bases, with 13 bases between. The CDR3 is CASSLGQEGRNTIYF. The CDR3 bases are TGTGCCAGCAGTTTAGGGCAGGAAGGTAGAAACACCATATATTTT.

The rearrangement uses TRBV30 and TRBJ1-1, with D perhaps TRBD1 (6 bases). Germline CDR1 and CDR2: GTSNPN and SVGIG (reference sequence). V was shortened by 4 bases and J by 4 bases, with 16 bases between the two germline ends. The length of the CDR3 is 14 residues. This CDR3 reads CAWILGGGGTEAFF. The CDR3 nucleotides are TGTGCCTGGATCCTCGGAGGGGGGGGCACTGAAGCTTTCTTT.

The chain combines TRBV28 with TRBJ2-4, with D tentatively TRBD1 (6 bases). Germline CDR1 is MDHEN and CDR2 is SYDVKM. Trimming removed 5 bases at V and 0 bases at J, with 26 bases between. The CDR3 spans 20 residues. DNA for the CDR3: TGTGCCAGCAGTACAACTCCGACAGGAGCCCCTAAACTAGCCAAAAACATTCAGTACTTC. It codes for CASSTTPTGAPKLAKNIQYF.

This rearrangement joins TRBV6-6 to TRBJ1-1; 9 bases map to TRBD1. V lost 6 bases, J lost 1 base, and 9 bases stayed unmatched. Germline V CDR1 and CDR2: MNHNY, SVGAGI (reference sequence). This CDR3 region has 16 residues. CDR3: CASSDAQGQGNTEAFF. Written as DNA, the CDR3 is TGTGCCAGCAGCGATGCCCAGGGACAGGGGAACACTGAAGCTTTCTTT.

This chain joins TRBV6-1 and TRBJ2-3; D possibly corresponds to TRBD2 (5 bases). The V gene lost 2 bases and the J gene lost 8 bases, with 11 bases spanning the gap. Germline CDR1 and CDR2: MNHNS and SASEGT. The CDR3 spans 13 residues. DNA of the CDR3: TGTGCCAGCAGTGAACTAACCCTAGCTACGCAGTATTTT. This codes for CASSELTLATQYF.

This rearrangement joins TRBV30 to TRBJ1-2; TRBD1 agrees at 10 bases. Germline CDR1 and CDR2: GTSNPN and SVGIG (reference sequence). CDR3 size: 14 residues. J gave up 2 bases and V 4 bases, and 4 bases lay outside the gene matches. The CDR3 sequence: CAWTPGQGNYGYTF. CDR3 bases: TGTGCCTGGACGCCGGGACAGGGGAACTATGGCTACACCTTC.

This chain uses TRBV30 with TRBJ2-7, with TRBD1 matching 9 bases. The V gene end was trimmed by 4 bases and the J gene end by 5 bases; junction bases not matched to a gene: 18. The germline V gene encodes CDR1 GTSNPN and CDR2 SVGIG (reference sequence). The CDR3 has 17 amino acids. CDR3 in DNA: TGTGCCTGGAATTTCATCCGGAGCGGGACAGGGACCCACGAGCAGTACTTC. It is translated as CAWNFIRSGTGTHEQYF.

V is TRBV10-3 and J is TRBJ1-5, with a tentative D call TRBD1 (6 bases). Germline-derived CDR1 and CDR2 are ENHRY and SYGVKD. The CDR3 is made up of 13 amino acids. V was cut by 11 bases and J by 3 bases, with 14 bases left in between. The CDR3 DNA is TGTGCCGTCTCAGGGGATCCCAATCAGCCCCAGCATTTT. It specifies CAVSGDPNQPQHF.

The chain is built from TRBV28 and TRBJ2-7; TRBD1 aligns across 7 bases. Germline V gene sequence: CDR1 MDHEN, CDR2 SYDVKM. The trim removed 5 bases at V and 5 bases at J, leaving 12 bases unmatched. The CDR3 covers 15 residues. In DNA, the CDR3 is TGTGCCAGCAGTCCTCGTGGTCAGGGGGACCACGAGCAGTACTTC. Translated: CASSPRGQGDHEQYF.

The rearrangement links TRBV2 to TRBJ1-2, with D perhaps TRBD1 (5 bases). Trimming stripped 3 bases from V and 7 bases from J, with 15 bases between. There are 14 residues in the CDR3. In germline, CDR1 is SNHLY, CDR2 FYNNEI. This CDR3 is CASSEAGRWAGYTF. CDR3 coding DNA: TGTGCCAGCAGTGAGGCAGGGAGGTGGGCTGGCTACACCTTC.

The genes are TRBV7-2 and TRBJ2-1, with TRBD2 matching 9 bases. Unmatched junction bases numbered 11, after V lost 5 bases and J lost 3 bases. The CDR3 is made up of 17 amino acids. The germline V gene encodes CDR1 SGHTA and CDR2 FQGNSA. The CDR3 sequence: CASSPPGTSSLYNEQFF. The CDR3 DNA reads as TGTGCCAGCAGCCCTCCCGGGACTAGCAGCCTCTACAATGAGCAGTTCTTC.

As to this clone: At one of its ends the junction is not consistent with the germline gene, which may arise from a read error. The chain couples TRBV5-1 to TRBJ2-7; 11 positions agree with TRBD1. This CDR3 spans 13 amino acids. CDR1 and CDR2 from the germline V gene are SGHRS and YFSETQ. CDR3 protein: CASSQGDRGFNIF. The CDR3 DNA is TGCGCCAGCAGCCAAGGGGACAGGGGGTTTAATATCTTC. Full variable domain (missing parts from reference TRBV5-1 and TRBJ2-7): KAGVTQTPRYLIKTRGQQVTLSCSPISGHRSVSWYQQTPGQGLQFLFEYFSETQRNKGNFPGRFSGRQFSNSRSEMNVSTLELGDSALYLCASSQGDRGFNIFGPGTRLTVT.

The rearrangement joins TRBV30 to TRBJ2-1; 9 nucleotides match TRBD2. V was pared by 4 bases and J by 4 bases, with 5 bases of the junction left unmatched. Germline assignment: CDR1 GTSNPN and CDR2 SVGIG (reference sequence). The CDR3 is 14 amino acids. The CDR3 sequence: CAWKFSGSYNEQFF. DNA of the CDR3: TGTGCCTGGAAATTTAGCGGGAGTTACAATGAGCAGTTCTTC.

This sequence joins TRBV14 and TRBJ2-7; D is unresolved. This CDR3 spans 14 amino acids. With 1 base removed from V and 7 bases from J, the gap between germline ends came to 14 bases. Germline V gene sequence: CDR1 SGHDN, CDR2 FVKESK. As DNA, the CDR3 is TGTGCCAGCAGCCAAGTTGCCAGAGGTGGAGAGCAGTACTTC. The encoded protein is CASSQVARGGEQYF.

This chain connects TRBV30 to TRBJ1-4; D gene unclear. The CDR3 covers 12 residues. Germline V gene data show CDR1 as GTSNPN and CDR2 as SVGIG (reference sequence). The V end was cut by 3 bases, the J end by 8 bases, with 10 bases between. The CDR3 is CAWRLSEEKLFF. The CDR3 coding sequence is TGTGCCTGGAGGCTTAGTGAGGAAAAACTGTTTTTT.

CDR3 in amino acids: CATSRDQVTGGNTIYF. The DNA of the CDR3 is TGTGCCACCAGCAGAGATCAGGTCACGGGAGGAAACACCATATATTTT. This chain connects TRBV15 to TRBJ1-3, with D unresolved. Germline values: CDR1 LNHNV, CDR2 YYDKDF (reference sequence). The CDR3 is made up of 16 amino acids. V was shortened by 0 bases and J by 4 bases, with 13 bases between the two germline ends.

The chain is built from TRBV13 and TRBJ2-1; 10 bases line up with TRBD1. Germline V gene lookup returns CDR1 PRHDT and CDR2 FYEKMQ (reference sequence). The junction had 1 base not matched to a gene; V was cut back by 0 bases and J by 2 bases. The length of the CDR3 is 16 residues. CDR3 residues: CASSLGGQGPYNEQFF. DNA for the CDR3: TGTGCCAGCAGCTTAGGGGGACAGGGGCCCTACAATGAGCAGTTCTTC.

The V call is TRBV4-2, the J call TRBJ2-7; TRBD1 is a possible D gene (6 bases). The CDR3 totals 15 residues. V dropped 8 bases and J dropped 3 bases, with 20 bases sitting between them. Germline V gene sequence: CDR1 LGHNA, CDR2 YNFKEQ. CDR3 in DNA: TGTGCCAGCCAGGGGCAGGGCGCAGTCGGCTACGAGCAGTACTTC. Protein: CASQGQGAVGYEQYF.

The genes are TRBV7-9 and TRBJ2-2; TRBD2 is a possible D gene (7 bases). CDR3 size: 14 residues. The V gene's germline CDR1 is SEHNR and CDR2 FQNEAQ (reference sequence). V was trimmed by 6 bases and J by 12 bases, leaving 20 bases between them. CDR3 loop: CASRIKGGNPKLFF. Written as DNA, the CDR3 is TGTGCCAGCAGGATCAAGGGGGGGAATCCCAAGCTGTTTTTT.

The V call is TRBV4-1, the J call TRBJ2-1, with D tentatively TRBD2 (6 bases). CDR1 is MGHRA, CDR2 YSYEKL, per germline. Trimming stripped 0 bases from V and 9 bases from J, with 15 bases between. The CDR3 is 15 residues long. CDR3 sequence reads: CASSQDLFQAGEQFF. The CDR3 DNA reads as TGCGCCAGCAGCCAAGATCTCTTCCAAGCGGGTGAGCAGTTCTTC.

V is TRBV10-3 and J is TRBJ2-7, with 13 bases fitting TRBD2. This CDR3 comprises 14 residues. V gave up 4 bases and J gave up 7 bases; unmatched junction bases: 4. Germline V lookup: CDR1 ENHRY, CDR2 SYGVKD. This chain's CDR3 is CAISAGTSGVEQYF. CDR3 nucleotides: TGTGCCATCAGTGCTGGGACTAGCGGGGTGGAGCAGTACTTC.

The chain employs TRBV5-1 and TRBJ2-1; TRBD2 agrees at 9 bases. In germline, CDR1 is SGHRS, CDR2 YFSETQ. V shed 0 bases, J shed 5 bases, and the junction held 6 bases outside the gene matches. This CDR3 region has 16 residues. DNA for the CDR3: TGCGCCAGCAGCTTGGCCAAGCTAGCGGGAAACAATGAGCAGTTCTTC. Amino acids: CASSLAKLAGNNEQFF.

This clone was observed a handful of times. V and J are TRBV5-4 and TRBJ1-2; 7 bases align to TRBD1. This CDR3 region has 14 residues. The germline CDR1 and CDR2 sequences are SGHNT and YYREEE (reference sequence). Trimming removed 6 bases from V and 4 bases from J; junction bases left unmatched: 9. As DNA, the CDR3 is TGTGCCAGCACTTACCGGGGACAGACCTATGGCTACACCTTC. Protein product: CASTYRGQTYGYTF.

V and J are TRBV7-6 and TRBJ2-7; 8 nucleotides align to TRBD2. Looked up from germline, CDR1 is SGHVS and CDR2 is FNYEAQ. The CDR3 sequence is 15 residues long. V shed 4 bases, J shed 2 bases, and the junction held 7 bases outside the gene matches. CDR3 in amino acids: CASSSESGGPYEQYF. As DNA, the CDR3 is TGTGCCAGCAGCTCAGAAAGCGGGGGACCCTACGAGCAGTACTTC.